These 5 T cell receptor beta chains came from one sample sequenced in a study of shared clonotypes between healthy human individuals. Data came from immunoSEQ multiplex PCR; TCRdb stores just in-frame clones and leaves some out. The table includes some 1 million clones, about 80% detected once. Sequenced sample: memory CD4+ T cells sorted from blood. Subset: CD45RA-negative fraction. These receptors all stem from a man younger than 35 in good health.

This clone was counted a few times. For the CDR3, the DNA is TGTGCCAGCCGCCGCGGGGGAGACTCCTACGAGCAGTACTTC. Translated: CASRRGGDSYEQYF. The gene calls are TRBV11-2 and TRBJ2-7, with 7 bases matching TRBD2. The CDR3 loop spans 14 amino acids. Looked up from germline, CDR1 is SGHAT and CDR2 is FQNNGV. V was pared by 8 bases and J by 0 bases, with 7 bases of the junction left unmatched.

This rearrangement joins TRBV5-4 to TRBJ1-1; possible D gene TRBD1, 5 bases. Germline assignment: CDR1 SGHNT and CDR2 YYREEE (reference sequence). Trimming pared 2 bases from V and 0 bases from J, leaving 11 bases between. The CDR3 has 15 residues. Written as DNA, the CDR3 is TGTGCCAGCAGCTTTGAGGGGAGAGTGAACACTGAAGCTTTCTTT. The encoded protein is CASSFEGRVNTEAFF.

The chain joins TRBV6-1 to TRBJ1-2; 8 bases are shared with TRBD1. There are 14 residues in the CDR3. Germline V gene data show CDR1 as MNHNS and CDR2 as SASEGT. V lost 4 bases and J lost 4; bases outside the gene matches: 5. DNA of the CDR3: TGTGCCAGCAGTGGGACAGGGACTTTCTATGGCTACACCTTC. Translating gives CASSGTGTFYGYTF.

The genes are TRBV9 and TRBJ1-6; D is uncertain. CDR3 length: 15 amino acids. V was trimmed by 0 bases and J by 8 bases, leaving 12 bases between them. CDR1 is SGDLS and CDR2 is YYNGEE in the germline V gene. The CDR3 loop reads CASSVEDLSHSPLHF. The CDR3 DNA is TGTGCCAGCAGCGTAGAGGACCTCTCCCATTCACCCCTCCACTTT.

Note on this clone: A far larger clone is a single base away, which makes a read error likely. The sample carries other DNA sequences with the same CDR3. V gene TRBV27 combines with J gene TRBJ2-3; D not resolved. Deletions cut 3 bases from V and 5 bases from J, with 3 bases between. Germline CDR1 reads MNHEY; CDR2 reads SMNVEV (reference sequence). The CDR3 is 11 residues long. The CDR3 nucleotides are TGTGCCAGCAGTTTGGGAGATACGCAGTATTTT. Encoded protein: CASSLGDTQYF.